The T cell receptor (beta chain) under discussion was sequenced for a study of CD8 T cells in ankylosing spondylitis. Study-level findings and limits: Characteristic, it appeared, of ankylosing spondylitis blood was a TCR beta motif of eight highly homologous variants.

TCRdb reprocessed the 5' RACE reads via MiXCR and lists one record per CDR3 protein. The table shows fewer than 450,000 distinct CDR3 sequences, with roughly 15% occurring only once. Trimming shortened V by 6 bases and J by 7 bases, and 29 bases separated the two germline ends. Germline V gene data show CDR1 as SGHRS and CDR2 as YFSETQ. The CDR3 is 17 amino acids. This clonotype has just a few counts. Its antigen is not known. V and J are TRBV5-1 and TRBJ2-7; D possibly corresponds to TRBD2 (8 bases). The sequence came from a male donor with ankylosing spondylitis. The source material was blood, either unsorted or a sorted T cell fraction (not recorded which). The CDR3 sequence: CASTREDRSFRGGEQYF. The CDR3 DNA is TGCGCCAGCACCCGGGAGGACAGGTCCTTCCGGGGGGGTGAGCAGTACTTC. Complete variable domain (other parts from reference TRBV5-1 and TRBJ2-7): KAGVTQTPRYLIKTRGQQVTLSCSPISGHRSVSWYQQTPGQGLQFLFEYFSETQRNKGNFPGRFSGRQFSNSRSEMNVSTLELGDSALYLCASTREDRSFRGGEQYFGPGTRLTVT.